These T cell receptor beta chains were read from a single sample in a study of T cells in Graves' hyperthyroidism and ophthalmopathy. Using its own MiXCR run on the multiplex PCR reads, TCRdb lists one record per CDR3 protein. The table shows more than 300,000 distinct CDR3 sequences, with approximately 14% occurring only once. Sequenced sample: blood. The receptors stem from a woman aged 25-40 years with Graves' ophthalmopathy. CDR3s include the opening cysteine and the closing phenylalanine or tryptophan. D genes are given only for firm matches. Clone sizes are given selectively: once, few, many, or a class where the clone is expanded.

v_gene	j_gene	d_gene	abundance	CDR3aa	CDR3nt
TRBV5-6	TRBJ1-2	.	many	CASSFVTGGGYTF	TGTGCCAGCAGCTTTGTAACGGGGGGCGGCTACACCTTC
TRBV10-3	TRBJ2-4	.	few	CAHAPSLAKNIQYF	TGTGCCCATGCTCCTAGCCTAGCCAAAAACATTCAGTACTTC
TRBV14	TRBJ1-6	.	.	CASSHRALNSPLHF	TGTGCCAGCAGCCATCGGGCCCTGAATTCACCCCTCCACTTT
TRBV10-3	TRBJ2-3	.	many	CAISESATSTDTQYF	TGTGCCATCAGTGAGTCGGCGACGAGCACAGATACGCAGTATTTT
TRBV20-1	TRBJ2-7	TRBD2	once	CSARASGGAGNEQYF	TGCAGTGCTAGGGCTAGCGGGGGGGCCGGCAACGAGCAGTACTTC
TRBV12-3/TRBV12-4	TRBJ2-1	.	many	CASSLGWLAGYNEQFF	TGTGCCAGCAGTTTAGGGTGGCTAGCCGGTTACAATGAGCAGTTCTTC
TRBV6-1	TRBJ2-1	TRBD2	.	CASSTKKRGSNEQFF	TGTGCCAGCAGTACTAAGAAGCGGGGCTCAAATGAGCAGTTCTTC
TRBV2	TRBJ2-7	.	many	CASSSPGEGLVLYEQYF	TGTGCCAGCAGTAGTCCGGGAGAGGGGTTGGTGCTTTACGAGCAGTACTTC
TRBV6-1	TRBJ1-1	.	many	CASSDGPPGGAFF	TGTGCCAGCAGTGATGGGCCTCCCGGAGGAGCTTTCTTT
TRBV6-1	TRBJ1-1	.	many	CASSESGDFRRGVFF	TGTGCCAGCAGTGAGTCGGGGGACTTTCGTAGAGGCGTTTTCTTT
TRBV6-6	TRBJ1-1	.	many	CASSYDGPSEAFF	TGTGCCAGCAGTTACGATGGCCCCAGTGAAGCTTTCTTT
TRBV2	TRBJ1-1	TRBD1	many	CASSESDRVLLDTEAFF	TGTGCCAGCAGTGAGTCCGACAGGGTGTTATTGGACACTGAAGCTTTCTTT
TRBV24-1	TRBJ2-3	.	.	CATSDLDSTDTQYF	TGTGCCACCAGTGATCTGGATAGCACAGATACGCAGTATTTT
TRBV10-3	TRBJ2-2	.	few	CAIKSAGLHPLTSGELFF	TGTGCCATCAAGTCAGCCGGGCTCCACCCTTTAACGTCCGGGGAGCTGTTTTTT
TRBV7-2	TRBJ1-1	TRBD1	many	CASSLMTGGTEAFF	TGTGCCAGCAGCCTGATGACAGGGGGCACTGAAGCTTTCTTT
TRBV5-6	TRBJ2-1	.	.	CASSGRSGVGNEQFF	TGTGCCAGCAGCGGACGATCTGGGGTCGGGAATGAGCAGTTCTTC
TRBV5-1	TRBJ2-6	TRBD2	.	CASSFLAGASSGANVLTF	TGCGCCAGCAGCTTCCTAGCGGGGGCGAGCTCTGGGGCCAACGTCCTGACTTTC
TRBV27	TRBJ2-7	TRBD1	.	CASSPPGQGWHEQYF	TGTGCCAGCAGTCCCCCGGGACAGGGTTGGCACGAGCAGTACTTC
TRBV30	TRBJ1-6	.	many	CAWSVDVLNSPLHF	TGTGCCTGGAGTGTTGACGTACTAAATTCACCCCTCCACTTT
TRBV18	TRBJ2-5	TRBD1	many	CASSPTGQGRETQYF	TGTGCCAGCTCACCAACTGGACAGGGAAGGGAGACCCAGTACTTC
TRBV4-1	TRBJ2-7	TRBD1	many	CASSPNGQGYEQYF	TGCGCCAGCAGCCCCAACGGACAGGGCTACGAGCAGTACTTC
TRBV18	TRBJ2-5	TRBD1	few	CASSPLGQGMYETQYF	TGTGCCAGCTCACCTTTGGGACAGGGGATGTATGAGACCCAGTACTTC
TRBV27	TRBJ1-1	.	few	CASSLWGRENTEAFF	TGTGCCAGCAGTTTATGGGGCAGGGAGAACACTGAAGCTTTCTTT
TRBV7-6	TRBJ1-1	.	many	CASSLRDTQNTEAFF	TGTGCCAGCAGCCTTCGGGACACCCAGAACACTGAAGCTTTCTTT
TRBV11-3	TRBJ1-2	.	many	CASSLDHREYGYTF	TGTGCCAGCAGCTTAGATCACAGGGAATATGGCTACACCTTC
TRBV7-3	TRBJ2-1	.	many	CASSLGSSSYNEQFF	TGTGCCAGCAGCTTAGGTTCGAGCTCCTACAATGAGCAGTTCTTC
TRBV2	TRBJ2-7	.	many	CASGPPYEQYF	TGTGCCAGCGGACCCCCCTACGAGCAGTACTTC
TRBV28	TRBJ2-3	.	many	CASSLDQATTDTQYF	TGTGCCAGCAGTTTAGATCAGGCGACCACAGATACGCAGTATTTT
TRBV11-2	TRBJ2-2	.	many	CASSPPGNTELFF	TGTGCCAGCAGCCCTCCCGGGAACACGGAGCTGTTTTTT
TRBV20-1	TRBJ2-5	TRBD2	many	CAAASGLYQETQYF	TGCGCGGCGGCTAGCGGATTGTACCAAGAGACCCAGTACTTC
TRBV27	TRBJ2-1	.	many	CASSLPDQGYRSYNEQFF	TGTGCCAGCAGTTTACCGGACCAGGGGTATCGGTCCTACAATGAGCAGTTCTTC
TRBV14	TRBJ2-7	.	many	CASSQGRSIYEQYF	TGTGCCAGCAGCCAAGGGCGGAGCATCTACGAGCAGTACTTC
TRBV28	TRBJ1-3	.	many	CASSFPGSGNTIYF	TGTGCCAGCAGTTTTCCTGGGAGTGGAAACACCATATATTTT
TRBV2	TRBJ2-3	.	many	CASPQARRPPSTDTQYF	TGTGCCAGCCCTCAAGCTCGGCGCCCTCCTAGCACAGATACGCAGTATTTT
TRBV12-3/TRBV12-4	TRBJ2-7	TRBD1	many	CASSLWGDRGYEQYF	TGTGCCAGCAGTTTATGGGGGGACAGGGGATACGAGCAGTACTTC
TRBV18	TRBJ1-5	.	many	CASSPGGDSNQPQHF	TGTGCCAGCTCCCCTGGCGGGGACAGCAATCAGCCCCAGCATTTT
TRBV2	TRBJ2-2	TRBD1	many	CASMFRDRAGELFF	TGTGCCAGCATGTTCCGGGACAGGGCCGGGGAGCTGTTTTTT
TRBV11-2	TRBJ2-3	.	.	CASSFYICSLNLGSTDTQYF	.
TRBV11-2	TRBJ2-7	TRBD2	.	CASSPGGLAYEQYF	TGTGCCAGCAGCCCCGGGGGACTAGCGTACGAGCAGTACTTC
TRBV3-1	TRBJ1-5	.	many	CASSQARGNQPQHF	TGTGCCAGCAGCCAAGCCAGGGGCAATCAGCCCCAGCATTTT
TRBV28	TRBJ2-7	TRBD1	many	CASSFSGTGPYEQYF	TGTGCCAGCAGTTTCTCCGGGACAGGACCCTACGAGCAGTACTTC
TRBV29-1	TRBJ2-3	TRBD2	many	CSVEDQGGTSKTDTQYF	TGCAGCGTTGAAGATCAAGGTGGGACTAGCAAAACAGATACGCAGTATTTT
TRBV5-1	TRBJ2-6	.	many	CASSLFAGEVAGANVLTF	TGCGCCAGCAGCTTGTTCGCAGGGGAGGTAGCTGGGGCCAACGTCCTGACTTTC
TRBV20-1	TRBJ1-1	.	many	CSAGQYGTEAFF	TGCAGTGCCGGACAGTATGGCACTGAAGCTTTCTTT
TRBV19	TRBJ2-5	TRBD2	many	CASSMQRGETQYF	TGTGCCAGTAGTATGCAGCGGGGGGAGACCCAGTACTTC
TRBV20-1	TRBJ2-3	TRBD1	many	CSARVTRDRGTDTQYF	TGCAGTGCTAGAGTCACGCGGGACAGGGGCACAGATACGCAGTATTTT
TRBV7-2	TRBJ1-1	.	many	CASSRGGQGHNTEAFF	TGTGCCAGCAGCAGGGGGGGGCAGGGACATAACACTGAAGCTTTCTTT
TRBV11-2	TRBJ1-5	.	many	CASSLAPPAPQHF	TGTGCCAGCAGCTTAGCCCCCCCAGCGCCCCAGCATTTT
TRBV5-4	TRBJ1-3	.	.	CASSPLGGSGNTIYF	TGTGCCAGCAGCCCCTTGGGGGGCTCTGGAAACACCATATATTTT
TRBV27	TRBJ2-7	.	many	CASSLVPGIYEQYF	TGTGCCAGCAGTTTAGTCCCAGGGATCTACGAGCAGTACTTC
TRBV20-1	TRBJ2-7	.	many	CSARDQTGSPSREQYF	TGCAGTGCTAGAGATCAGACGGGCTCCCCTTCGCGCGAGCAGTACTTC